Listed below are T cell receptor beta chains from one sample, sequenced in a study of T cells after yellow fever vaccination. TCRdb re-called the 5' RACE reads through MiXCR, storing one row per CDR3 protein. The repertoire holds under 300,000 distinct CDR3 sequences, with roughly 6.8% as singletons. Specimen: CD4+ T cells sorted from PBMCs, collected on the day of the yellow fever booster vaccination. Every receptor here comes from a man aged 25 to 45 who received the YFV17D yellow fever vaccine. Both conserved end residues are part of each CDR3. Fields, in order: J gene, D gene, clone size, V gene, CDR3 protein, CDR3 DNA. D genes are given only for firm matches. A row's size may be missing; if present it is once, few, many or a size class.

J: TRBJ2-1; D: TRBD2; size: NA; V: TRBV4-3; CDR3: CASSDVTSGRGIEQFF; DNA: TGCGCCAGCAGCGATGTGACTAGCGGGAGGGGGATTGAGCAGTTCTTC
J: TRBJ2-5; D: TRBD1; size: many; V: TRBV20-1; CDR3: CSASDRGVETQYF; DNA: TGCAGTGCTTCAGACAGGGGTGTAGAGACCCAGTACTTC
J: TRBJ2-7; D: NA; size: few; V: TRBV10-1; CDR3: CASRPVSASISYEQYF; DNA: TGCGCCAGCAGGCCGGTTAGCGCCTCCATCTCCTACGAGCAGTACTTC
J: TRBJ2-4; D: NA; size: NA; V: TRBV7-2; CDR3: CASSLWAEGFGQNIQYF; DNA: TGTGCCAGCAGCCTCTGGGCGGAGGGGTTCGGCCAAAACATTCAGTACTTC
J: TRBJ1-2; D: TRBD1; size: NA; V: TRBV5-1; CDR3: CASSLGYDRGSGYTF; DNA: TGCGCCAGCAGCTTGGGGTATGACAGGGGAAGTGGCTACACCTTC
J: TRBJ2-7; D: TRBD2; size: few; V: TRBV28; CDR3: CASSSRTSGGKQYF; DNA: TGTGCCAGCAGCTCTCGGACTAGCGGGGGGAAGCAGTACTTC
J: TRBJ2-2; D: TRBD2; size: few; V: TRBV27; CDR3: CASSLGGRGRGELFF; DNA: TGTGCCAGCAGTTTAGGAGGGAGGGGCAGGGGGGAGCTGTTTTTT
J: TRBJ2-7; D: TRBD1; size: NA; V: TRBV20-1; CDR3: CSDPGTGDYEQYF; DNA: TGCAGTGACCCGGGGACAGGCGACTACGAGCAGTACTTC
J: TRBJ2-5; D: NA; size: NA; V: TRBV5-6; CDR3: CASTPTGIGSETQYF; DNA: TGTGCCAGCACGCCCACCGGGATAGGATCCGAGACCCAGTACTTC
J: TRBJ1-2; D: NA; size: few; V: TRBV7-2; CDR3: CASSLLSANYGYTF; DNA: TGTGCCAGCAGCTTACTCTCAGCTAACTATGGCTACACCTTC
J: TRBJ2-1; D: TRBD2; size: many; V: TRBV12-3/TRBV12-4; CDR3: CASGLAGGYNEQFF; DNA: TGTGCCAGCGGACTAGCGGGAGGATACAATGAGCAGTTCTTC
J: TRBJ2-4; D: NA; size: many; V: TRBV2; CDR3: CAGLERNIQYF; DNA: TGTGCCGGGTTGGAGCGAAACATTCAGTACTTC
J: TRBJ1-6; D: NA; size: NA; V: TRBV6-2/TRBV6-3; CDR3: CASSYRDKDNSPLHF; DNA: TGTGCCAGCAGTTACCGAGACAAGGATAATTCACCCCTCCACTTT
J: TRBJ2-1; D: TRBD2; size: few; V: TRBV19; CDR3: CASSINPGLAIREQFF; DNA: TGTGCCAGTAGTATCAACCCGGGACTAGCCATTCGTGAGCAGTTCTTC
J: TRBJ2-1; D: TRBD2; size: few; V: TRBV20-1; CDR3: CSATSGRVGNEQFF; DNA: TGCAGTGCTACAAGCGGGAGGGTCGGAAATGAGCAGTTCTTC
J: TRBJ2-7; D: NA; size: few; V: TRBV7-9; CDR3: CASSPGGVSGYEQYF; DNA: TGTGCCAGCAGCCCCGGTGGGGTATCCGGCTACGAGCAGTACTTC
J: TRBJ2-7; D: NA; size: few; V: TRBV12-3/TRBV12-4; CDR3: CASSLLVLSEQYF; DNA: TGTGCCAGCAGTTTACTAGTTCTTTCGGAGCAGTACTTC
J: TRBJ2-1; D: TRBD2; size: NA; V: TRBV6-5; CDR3: CASSYSTSGPSNEQFF; DNA: TGTGCCAGCAGTTACTCAACTAGCGGGCCCTCCAATGAGCAGTTCTTC
J: TRBJ2-3; D: NA; size: NA; V: TRBV24-1; CDR3: CATSVGGGSHSDTQYF; DNA: TGTGCCACCAGTGTCGGGGGAGGAAGTCACTCAGATACGCAGTATTTT
J: TRBJ2-1; D: NA; size: NA; V: TRBV20-1; CDR3: CSAKVGVSWASNEQFF; DNA: TGCAGTGCTAAGGTTGGGGTCAGTTGGGCATCCAATGAGCAGTTCTTC
J: TRBJ2-5; D: TRBD2; size: once; V: TRBV5-1; CDR3: CASSLTTSGRTQYF; DNA: TGCGCCAGCAGCTTGACTACTAGCGGGAGGACCCAGTACTTC
J: TRBJ2-5; D: NA; size: NA; V: TRBV7-2; CDR3: CASSFSKETQYF; DNA: TGTGCCAGCAGCTTTAGCAAAGAGACCCAGTACTTC